This TCR beta chain was identified during a study of cytomegalovirus exposure and HLA in healthy donors. The V end lost 1 base, the J end lost 0 bases, and 15 bases lay between the germline ends. The CDR3 contains 18 residues. The germline CDR1 and CDR2 sequences are SGHVS and FNYEAQ. Method: immunoSEQ multiplex PCR; TCRdb's copy keeps in-frame clones and lacks some. The sample has 240,000 or so clones; approximately 86% are singletons. V and J are TRBV7-6 and TRBJ1-4; D unresolved. Sequences were obtained from PBMCs. This clonotype was obtained from a woman in her 30s in good health and CMV-seropositive. The CDR3, as DNA: TGTGCCAGCAGCTTAGTTTCCAAAGTTGGAGCAACTAATGAAAAACTGTTTTTT. Translation: CASSLVSKVGATNEKLFF.